Below, 15 T cell receptor beta chains from the same sample are listed, as sequenced in a study of T cells in localized non-small cell lung cancer. The assay was immunoSEQ multiplex PCR, and TCRdb's table has in-frame clones only and misses some. The sample lists under 800 clones, 30% to 45% occurring once. This specimen was normal lung tissue next to the tumor, taken before any cancer treatment. These receptors were obtained from a man aged 40-75 years with stage I lung adenocarcinoma.

By share, this clone ranks as medium-sized. V usage is TRBV11-3 and J usage is TRBJ1-5, with D unresolved. CDR1 and CDR2 from the germline V gene are SGHNT and YENEEA. The CDR3 is 18 amino acids. V dropped 5 bases and J dropped 3 bases, with 23 bases sitting between them. CDR3 region: CASSPEGQAGRNNQPQHF. CDR3 nucleotides: TGTGCCAGCAGCCCGGAAGGGCAGGCAGGTCGGAACAATCAGCCCCAGCATTTT.

J is TRBJ2-7 and V is TRBV6-8; TRBD2 is a possible D gene (5 bases). The V and J ends lost 7 bases and 4 bases respectively, with 14 bases between them. This CDR3 comprises 13 residues. CDR1 MNHGY and CDR2 SAAAGT come from the germline V gene. CDR3 sequence: CASTYERRYEQYF. CDR3 DNA sequence: TGTGCCAGCACCTACGAGCGGAGGTACGAGCAGTACTTC.

This clone ranks as medium-sized. The chain recombines TRBV9 with TRBJ1-2; 8 bases line up with TRBD1. V dropped 3 bases and J dropped 0; count of bases not matched to a gene: 4. This CDR3 comprises 15 residues. The germline gives CDR1 SGDLS, CDR2 YYNGEE. Here the CDR3 DNA reads TGTGCCAGCAGCGACCGACAGGGGACTAACTATGGCTACACCTTC. Its translation: CASSDRQGTNYGYTF.

The genes are TRBV18 and TRBJ1-3; D possibly corresponds to TRBD1 (5 bases). With 3 bases removed from V and 4 bases from J, the gap between germline ends came to 19 bases. This CDR3 region has 17 residues. CDR1 is KGHSH and CDR2 is LQKENI in the germline V gene. The CDR3 DNA reads as TGTGCCAGCTCACCGACCGCGTCTAGCAGGGTCGGAAACACCATATATTTT. This sequence encodes CASSPTASSRVGNTIYF.

This clone has a handful of counts. One end of the junction fails to match germline, which may point to a read error. The CDR3 DNA reads as TGTGCCAGTAGCGTAGGCTCCCCCGCGGCAGGGACGGCTTTCTTT. The encoded protein is CASSVGSPAAGTAFF. This sequence joins TRBV9 and TRBJ1-1; D might be TRBD1 (5 bases). In germline, CDR1 is SGDLS, CDR2 YYNGEE. CDR3 size: 15 residues.

The chain employs TRBV6-8 and TRBJ2-5; D perhaps matches TRBD2 (6 bases). The CDR3 is made up of 14 amino acids. Trimming took 5 bases from V and 4 from J, leaving 14 bases between them. Germline CDR1 is MNHGY and CDR2 is SAAAGT. The CDR3 here is CASSPSISGETQYF. CDR3 nucleotide sequence: TGTGCCAGCAGTCCGTCGATTAGCGGAGAGACCCAGTACTTC.

This clone was found a few times. The chain uses TRBV6-7 and TRBJ1-3; possibly TRBD1 for D (5 bases). TRBV6-7 is assigned to the ORF class and has an uncertain function. V gave up 0 bases and J gave up 5 bases, with 11 bases separating them. The CDR3 is 15 residues long. The CDR3 loop reads CASSYSLGGRNTIYF. Here the CDR3 DNA reads TGTGCCAGCAGTTACTCACTGGGGGGAAGAAACACCATATATTTT.

J is TRBJ2-7 and V is TRBV30; 10 nucleotides agree with TRBD1. The J segment lost 6 bases and the V segment lost 7 bases, leaving 9 bases of the junction unmatched. CDR1 is GTSNPN, CDR2 SVGIG, per germline (reference sequence). This CDR3 contains 13 residues. CDR3 region: CAFRQGAFVEQYF. CDR3 DNA: TGTGCCTTCCGACAGGGGGCGTTTGTCGAGCAGTACTTC. Combining the CDR3 with reference TRBV30 and TRBJ2-7 gives the whole variable domain SQTIHQWPATLVQPVGSPLSLECTVEGTSNPNLYWYRQAAGRGLQLLFYSVGIGQISSEVPQNLSASRPQDRQFILSSKKLLLSDSGFYLCAFRQGAFVEQYFGPGTRLTVT.

This clone appeared a few times. The V gene is TRBV11-3, the J gene TRBJ2-1; TRBD2 matches at 9 bases. The V and J ends lost 2 bases and 8 bases, in that order; junction bases with no gene match: 10. The germline V gene has CDR1 SGHNT and CDR2 YENEEA. The CDR3 runs to 16 residues. Here the CDR3 DNA reads TGTGCCAGCAGCTTAAGGTCTAGCGGGATTTTGGATGAGCAGTTCTTC. Translating it yields CASSLRSSGILDEQFF.

This clone was detected only a few times. The chain recombines TRBV19 with TRBJ1-4; TRBD1 matches at 9 bases. CDR3 size: 18 residues. CDR1 is LNHDA and CDR2 is SQIVND in the germline V gene (reference sequence). With 7 bases clipped from V and 0 bases from J, the junction kept 12 bases outside the gene matches. CDR3 DNA sequence: TGTGCCAGTAACCGAAATTACCGGGACAGGGCAACTAATGAAAAACTGTTTTTT. It translates to CASNRNYRDRATNEKLFF. The variable domain in full, with the rest retrieved from reference TRBV19 and TRBJ1-4, is DGGITQSPKYLFRKEGQNVTLSCEQNLNHDAMYWYRQDPGQGLRLIYYSQIVNDFQKGDIAEGYSVSREKKESFPLTVTSAQKNPTAFYLCASNRNYRDRATNEKLFFGSGTQLSVL.

This clone was detected a few times. The chain employs TRBV9 and TRBJ2-1; D tentatively fits TRBD1 or TRBD2 (5 bases each). Germline V gene sequence: CDR1 SGDLS, CDR2 YYNGEE. V was clipped by 0 bases and J by 4 bases, with 11 bases between them. The CDR3 has 15 amino acids. The CDR3 spells CASSVADGGYNEQFF. The CDR3 DNA is TGTGCCAGCAGCGTAGCTGATGGGGGTTACAATGAGCAGTTCTTC.

The genes are TRBV4-1 and TRBJ2-3; a possible D gene is TRBD2 (7 bases). This CDR3 is built from 14 residues. V was shortened by 11 bases and J by 2 bases, with 17 bases between the two germline ends. Germline V gene lookup returns CDR1 MGHRA and CDR2 YSYEKL. CDR3 DNA: TGCGCCTCCGAGGGGCGGGGGCCCACAGATACGCAGTATTTT. Its translation: CASEGRGPTDTQYF.

The rearrangement links TRBV28 to TRBJ1-2, with 8 bases matching TRBD1. The junction had 8 bases not matched to a gene; V was cut back by 5 bases and J by 6 bases. Germline assignment: CDR1 MDHEN and CDR2 SYDVKM. The CDR3 totals 14 residues. CDR3 nucleotide sequence: TGTGCCAGCAGTACCCAGACAGGGGTGGATGGCTACACCTTC. It translates to CASSTQTGVDGYTF.

V gene TRBV9 combines with J gene TRBJ1-2; no reliable D call. This CDR3 region has 13 residues. V lost 6 bases and J 0 bases, leaving 9 bases between the germline ends. Germline CDR1 SGDLS, CDR2 YYNGEE. The CDR3 DNA follows: TGTGCCAGCACAGGACGTTCTAACTATGGCTACACCTTC. Translation: CASTGRSNYGYTF.

This clone was counted a few times. J is TRBJ1-2 and V is TRBV28; TRBD1 aligns across 7 bases. V lost 8 bases, J lost 8 bases, and 14 bases stayed unmatched. The CDR3 is 14 amino acids. Per germline, CDR1 MDHEN and CDR2 SYDVKM. CDR3 DNA sequence: TGTGCCAGCCTACGACAGGGAATGCCTTCGGGCTACACCTTC. This codes for CASLRQGMPSGYTF.